The rows below give T cell receptor beta chains drawn from one sample of a study of shared clonotypes between healthy human individuals. The data were produced by immunoSEQ multiplex PCR, yet TCRdb's version contains in-frame clones alone and is incomplete. The sample holds approximately 2.1 million clones; just over 90% are singletons and the top ten take under 0.45%. Source material: naive CD4+ T cells from PBMCs. Receptors were obtained from a man younger than 30 in good health. Some clones in this sample may be carry-over from other donors' samples. Both conserved end residues are part of each CDR3. The D gene is left open where the match is weak. Rows may omit the clone size; those that give it use once, few, many or a size class.

d_gene,j_gene,v_gene,abundance,CDR3aa,CDR3nt
NA,TRBJ2-7,TRBV28,once,CASSFKPGEQYF,TGTGCCAGCAGTTTCAAGCCGGGGGAGCAGTACTTC
NA,TRBJ1-2,TRBV2,few,CASSIEGANYGYTF,TGTGCCAGCAGTATCGAGGGGGCTAACTATGGCTACACCTTC
NA,TRBJ2-2,TRBV7-2,NA,CASSLVFGPGLDTGELFF,TGTGCCAGCAGCTTAGTTTTCGGACCAGGGTTGGACACCGGGGAGCTGTTTTTT
NA,TRBJ1-1,TRBV4-1,NA,CASSQGAGRSRNTEAFF,TGCGCCAGCAGCCAAGGCGCAGGGAGGTCTAGGAACACTGAAGCTTTCTTT
TRBD1,TRBJ1-1,TRBV28,NA,CASSLPTDRKGNTEAFF,TGTGCCAGCAGTTTACCAACGGACAGGAAAGGTAACACTGAAGCTTTCTTT
NA,TRBJ1-2,TRBV15,once,CATSREGNYGYTF,TGTGCCACCAGCAGAGAGGGAAACTATGGCTACACCTTC
TRBD2,TRBJ2-7,TRBV5-1,once,CASRPTSGSYEQYF,TGCGCCAGCAGGCCGACTAGCGGGTCCTACGAGCAGTACTTC
NA,TRBJ1-5,TRBV5-8,NA,CASSLATSQGRGNQPQHF,TGTGCCAGCAGCTTGGCGACTTCCCAGGGGAGGGGCAATCAGCCCCAGCATTTT
NA,TRBJ2-1,TRBV10-1,NA,CASSSTRRSYNEQFF,TGCGCCAGCAGTTCTACTAGGCGGAGTTACAATGAGCAGTTCTTC
NA,TRBJ2-2,TRBV11-2,NA,CASSPSENTGELFF,TGTGCCAGCAGCCCATCAGAGAACACCGGGGAGCTGTTTTTT
TRBD2,TRBJ2-1,TRBV9,NA,CASSPLAGGYGGNEQFF,TGTGCCAGCAGCCCCCTAGCGGGAGGGTACGGGGGGAATGAGCAGTTCTTC
NA,TRBJ1-3,TRBV5-6,NA,CASSSLRGGGNTIYF,TGTGCCAGCAGCTCCCTTCGGGGAGGCGGAAACACCATATATTTT
NA,TRBJ2-7,TRBV7-2,NA,CASSTTYEQYF,TGTGCCAGCAGTACTACCTACGAGCAGTACTTC
NA,TRBJ2-3,TRBV7-3,NA,CASSLTGTTDTQYF,TGTGCCAGCAGCTTAACGGGCACCACAGATACGCAGTATTTT
TRBD2,TRBJ2-7,TRBV19,NA,CANPSLAGNSYEQYF,TGTGCCAACCCATCACTAGCGGGTAACTCCTACGAGCAGTACTTC
NA,TRBJ2-6,TRBV19,NA,CASSGGSGANVLTF,TGTGCCAGTAGTGGGGGATCCGGGGCCAACGTCCTGACTTTC
NA,TRBJ1-1,TRBV29-1,NA,CSASRGTNTEAFF,TGCAGCGCCTCCCGAGGGACGAACACTGAAGCTTTCTTT
TRBD2,TRBJ2-3,TRBV7-2,NA,CASSLSGTTDTQYF,TGTGCCAGCAGCTTAAGCGGGACCACAGATACGCAGTATTTT
NA,TRBJ2-7,TRBV2,NA,CASSANEQYF,TGTGCCAGCAGTGCGAACGAGCAGTACTTC
TRBD1,TRBJ2-5,TRBV28,NA,CASSLTGGAYKTQYF,TGTGCCAGCAGTTTAACAGGGGGCGCTTACAAGACCCAGTACTTC
TRBD2,TRBJ2-5,TRBV6-1,NA,CASSTGTSEETQYF,TGTGCCAGCAGTACTGGGACTAGCGAAGAGACCCAGTACTTC
NA,TRBJ1-1,TRBV5-1,NA,CASSLLGDTEAFF,TGCGCCAGCAGCTTGCTGGGGGACACTGAAGCTTTCTTT
TRBD1,TRBJ2-4,TRBV10-3,NA,CAISDGAGGGNIQYF,TGTGCCATCAGTGACGGGGCAGGGGGCGGAAACATTCAGTACTTC
NA,TRBJ2-7,TRBV18,NA,CASSPTPGPQTYEQYF,TGTGCCAGCTCACCAACGCCGGGGCCCCAAACCTACGAGCAGTACTTC
NA,TRBJ2-2,TRBV5-5,once,CASSLEGTTGELFF,TGTGCCAGCAGCTTGGAAGGGACGACCGGGGAGCTGTTTTTT
NA,TRBJ2-5,TRBV27,NA,CASWKGVAQETQYF,TGTGCCAGTTGGAAGGGGGTCGCACAAGAGACCCAGTACTTC
NA,TRBJ2-7,TRBV30,NA,CAWSEEYEQYF,TGTGCCTGGAGTGAGGAGTACGAGCAGTACTTC